These 30 T cell receptor beta chains were sequenced from one sample in a study of T cells in Graves' hyperthyroidism and ophthalmopathy. RNA transcripts yielded amplified TCR beta CDR3 regions. The TCR CDR3 was amplified in a first-round RT-PCR using the HTBI primer set. TCRdb reanalysed the multiplex PCR reads using MiXCR and keeps one entry per CDR3 protein. The table shows about 290,000 distinct CDR3 sequences, with roughly 15% occurring only once. The material sequenced was blood. The receptor source for this set is a woman aged 30 to 39 with Graves' hyperthyroidism that later progressed to Graves' ophthalmopathy.

In its sample, this clonotype was seen a few times. This chain uses TRBV29-1 with TRBJ1-2; unclear D gene. The CDR3 has 11 amino acids. Germline-derived CDR1 and CDR2 are SQVTM and ANQGSEA. Trimming removed 5 bases at V and 13 bases at J, with 17 bases between. The CDR3 DNA follows: TGCAGCGTTAAGAGGGAAGCTTCAAGCACCTTC. Its protein is CSVKREASSTF.

Ten or more counts support this clonotype. The V and J genes are TRBV6-1 and TRBJ1-5; 8 bases fit TRBD1. Germline lookup yields CDR1 MNHNS and CDR2 SASEGT. J gave up 5 bases and V 5 bases, and 8 bases lay outside the gene matches. There are 15 residues in the CDR3. In nucleotides, the CDR3 is TGTGCCAGCAGTTATCCGGGACAGGCTTATCAGCCCCAGCATTTT. Encoded protein: CASSYPGQAYQPQHF.

This clonotype was observed a handful of times. The V gene is TRBV4-1, the J gene TRBJ1-1; D is uncertain. This CDR3 region has 15 residues. The V end was cut by 0 bases, the J end by 0 bases, with 8 bases between. Germline CDR1 MGHRA, CDR2 YSYEKL. The DNA for the CDR3 is TGCGCCAGCAGCCAAGAGTCGGCTATGAACACTGAAGCTTTCTTT. It specifies CASSQESAMNTEAFF.

The chain has TRBV27 and TRBJ2-3; TRBD2 is a possible D gene (6 bases). Germline V gene sequence: CDR1 MNHEY, CDR2 SMNVEV (reference sequence). The V and J ends lost 2 bases and 4 bases respectively, with 10 bases between them. The CDR3 contains 14 residues. The CDR3 spells CASSLELAPDTQYF. The CDR3 DNA follows: TGTGCCAGCAGTTTAGAACTAGCCCCAGATACGCAGTATTTT.

This clonotype was detected ten times or more. V usage is TRBV20-1 and J usage is TRBJ2-5; 11 bases agree with TRBD2. V lost 1 base to trimming and J lost 12 bases; unmatched junction nucleotides: 7. This CDR3 is 13 amino acids long. Germline loops: CDR1 DFQATT, CDR2 SNEGSKA (reference sequence). Here the CDR3 reads CSARGLAGGGEYF. The CDR3 DNA is TGCAGTGCTAGAGGGCTAGCGGGAGGAGGCGAGTACTTC.

This clonotype was recorded at least ten times. The chain has TRBV6-2 or TRBV6-3 and TRBJ2-5, with no clear D. Trimming stripped 5 bases from V and 5 bases from J, with 24 bases between. CDR1 MNHEY and CDR2 SVGEGT come from the germline V gene. This CDR3 contains 17 residues. CDR3 nucleotide sequence: TGTGCCAGCAGTATACCCCCGCGCAGGTCTCAAGCCGAGACCCAGTACTTC. It codes for CASSIPPRRSQAETQYF.

This clonotype came up many times. The V and J genes are TRBV18 and TRBJ2-3; TRBD2 aligns across 7 bases. The CDR3 sequence is 16 residues long. Germline V lookup: CDR1 KGHSH, CDR2 LQKENI. Trimming at V came to 0 bases and at J to 1 base, leaving 4 bases not matched to a gene. The CDR3 DNA follows: TGTGCCAGCTCACCACCGGGCGGGAGCGGCACAGATACGCAGTATTTT. Translation gives CASSPPGGSGTDTQYF.

This clonotype appeared many times. V is TRBV6-2 or TRBV6-3 and J is TRBJ2-1, with no clear D. CDR3 length: 14 residues. V lost 7 bases, J lost 9 bases, and 19 bases lay in between. The germline gives CDR1 MNHEY, CDR2 SVGEGT. The CDR3: CASNYRAGKGEQFF. The CDR3 bases are TGTGCCAGCAATTATCGGGCCGGCAAGGGTGAGCAGTTCTTC.

In its sample, this clonotype was seen a few times. J is TRBJ2-2 and V is TRBV10-3; D is undetermined. In germline, CDR1 is ENHRY, CDR2 SYGVKD. V was trimmed by 10 bases and J by 3 bases, leaving 15 bases between them. CDR3 length: 14 amino acids. This chain's CDR3 is CASSPGSYTGELFF. The CDR3, as DNA: TGTGCCAGCAGCCCAGGCAGTTACACCGGGGAGCTGTTTTTT.

Ten or more counts support this clonotype. J is TRBJ2-3 and V is TRBV7-2, with TRBD2 matching 10 bases. The germline gives CDR1 SGHTA, CDR2 FQGNSA. V was pared by 6 bases and J by 5 bases, with 11 bases of the junction left unmatched. This CDR3 is 16 amino acids long. CDR3 nucleotide sequence: TGTGCCAGCAGTTATATAGCGGGAGGTCGGGTAGATACGCAGTATTTT. It is translated as CASSYIAGGRVDTQYF. The entire variable domain, with the rest obtained from reference TRBV7-2 and TRBJ2-3, is as follows: GAGVSQSPSNKVTEKGKDVELRCDPISGHTALYWYRQSLGQGLEFLIYFQGNSAPDKSGLPSDRFSAERTGGSVSTLTIQRTQQEDSAVYLCASSYIAGGRVDTQYFGPGTRLTVL.

The sample holds a few counts of this clonotype. This chain uses TRBV5-6 with TRBJ2-5, with D uncertain. Trimming pared 0 bases from V and 3 bases from J, leaving 6 bases between. This CDR3 has 13 residues. Germline V gives CDR1 SGHDT, CDR2 YYEEEE. For the CDR3, the DNA is TGTGCCAGCAGCTTGGTATCCAAAGAGACCCAGTACTTC. Its protein product is CASSLVSKETQYF.

The sample holds many counts of this clonotype. The rearrangement uses TRBV4-2 and TRBJ1-1; 12 bases match TRBD1. Germline V CDR1 and CDR2: LGHNA, YNFKEQ. Trimming at V came to 3 bases and at J to 11 bases, leaving 7 bases not matched to a gene. This CDR3 is built from 14 residues. DNA of the CDR3: TGTGCCAGCAGCCAGGGACAGGGGGCTGTTAGGGCTTTCTTT. This sequence encodes CASSQGQGAVRAFF.

This clonotype was found many times. The chain uses TRBV28 and TRBJ2-1; D is ambiguous. The V gene lost 3 bases and the J gene lost 7 bases, with 10 bases spanning the gap. The germline gives CDR1 MDHEN, CDR2 SYDVKM. The CDR3 is 13 amino acids. CDR3 region: CASSFDIGNEQFF. The CDR3 DNA reads TGTGCCAGCAGTTTCGATATTGGGAATGAGCAGTTCTTC.

The table lists this clonotype with many counts. The genes are TRBV6-6 and TRBJ1-2; TRBD1 aligns across 9 bases. CDR1 and CDR2 (germline): MNHNY, SVGAGI (reference sequence). V lost 2 bases and J lost 1; bases outside the gene matches: 8. The CDR3 is made up of 17 amino acids. DNA of the CDR3: TGTGCCAGCAGTTACGCCGGACAGGGGATGGTTAACTATGGCTACACCTTC. Its protein product is CASSYAGQGMVNYGYTF.

This chain joins TRBV30 and TRBJ1-3, with no clear D. V lost 0 bases to trimming and J lost 4 bases, with 13 bases between them. Looked up from germline, CDR1 is GTSNPN and CDR2 is SVGIG (reference sequence). The CDR3 is made up of 15 amino acids. The CDR3, as DNA: TGTGCCTGGAGTGTAGATGGCGGGTCAGGAAACACCATATATTTT. Translation: CAWSVDGGSGNTIYF.

The chain links TRBV6-2 or TRBV6-3 to TRBJ1-1; no reliable D call. V was trimmed by 7 bases and J by 4 bases, leaving 16 bases between them. Per germline, CDR1 MNHEY and CDR2 SVGEGT. The length of the CDR3 is 14 residues. This CDR3 reads CASKLAGVGTEAFF. The CDR3 DNA reads as TGTGCCAGCAAATTAGCCGGGGTAGGCACTGAAGCTTTCTTT.

This clonotype was recorded only once. A read error is likely, as this CDR3 ends without the conserved phenylalanine or tryptophan. The chain couples TRBV18 to TRBJ2-6; no clear D gene. Germline CDR1 and CDR2: KGHSH and LQKENI. Trimming cost V 2 bases and J 2 bases, with 10 bases left between them. This CDR3 is 16 amino acids long. CDR3 bases: TGTGCCAGCTCACCATCCGGGCAGGCTGGGGCCAACGTCCTGACTCTC. It encodes CASSPSGQAGANVLTL.

V is TRBV19 and J is TRBJ2-7, with 7 bases fitting TRBD1. Trimming took 5 bases from V and 4 from J; bases not matched to a gene: 5. Germline V CDR1 and CDR2: LNHDA, SQIVND (reference sequence). The CDR3 extends over 13 amino acids. The CDR3 DNA is TGTGCCAGTAGTGCCGGACAGGTTTACGAGCAGTACTTC. It specifies CASSAGQVYEQYF.

Ten or more counts support this clonotype. The chain recombines TRBV3-1 with TRBJ2-7, with 7 bases matching TRBD2. Germline-derived CDR1 and CDR2 are LGHDT and YNNKEL (reference sequence). This CDR3 has 14 residues. The trim removed 1 base at V and 4 bases at J, leaving 4 bases unmatched. CDR3 sequence reads: CASSQGTRGYEQYF. CDR3 DNA: TGTGCCAGCAGCCAAGGGACTAGAGGGTACGAGCAGTACTTC.

The chain is built from TRBV19 and TRBJ2-7, with 14 nucleotides matching TRBD2. From germline, CDR1 is LNHDA and CDR2 SQIVND (reference sequence). V lost 4 bases, J lost 6 bases, and 5 bases stayed unmatched. The CDR3 is 15 residues long. This CDR3 is CASSKSGLAGVEQYF. The CDR3 coding sequence is TGTGCCAGTAGTAAGTCGGGACTAGCGGGAGTCGAGCAGTACTTC.

This clonotype appeared a few times. A much larger clone sits a single nucleotide away, making a read error possible. The chain has TRBV18 and TRBJ2-4, with a weak D call TRBD1 (7 bases). CDR1 is KGHSH, CDR2 LQKENI, per germline. This CDR3 has 14 amino acids. Trimming took off 6 bases at V and 9 bases at J, with 18 bases between the two ends. The CDR3 loop is CASSTNSQGGIQYF. The CDR3 region has the DNA TGTGCCAGCTCCACAAATTCCCAGGGGGGCATTCAGTACTTC.

This clonotype was found many times. The J gene is TRBJ2-5, the V gene TRBV7-9; 7 bases are shared with TRBD2. The germline V gene has CDR1 SEHNR and CDR2 FQNEAQ (reference sequence). V lost 7 bases to trimming and J lost 2 bases; unmatched junction nucleotides: 7. The CDR3 length is 14 residues. The CDR3 sequence: CASTPGGGQETQYF. The CDR3 nucleotides read TGTGCCAGCACGCCGGGGGGAGGTCAAGAGACCCAGTACTTC.

This clonotype was counted at least ten times. The chain uses TRBV12-3 or TRBV12-4 and TRBJ2-1, with 9 bases that match TRBD2. The CDR3 spans 13 residues. Losses at the gene ends were 7 bases for V and 9 bases for J; bases not matched to a gene: 7. The CDR3, as DNA: TGTGCCAGCACCCTCAGCGGGAGGTCTGAGCAGTTCTTC. Protein sequence: CASTLSGRSEQFF.

The sample holds many counts of this clonotype. The gene calls are TRBV28 and TRBJ1-4; 7 nucleotides align to TRBD1. Germline CDR1 reads MDHEN; CDR2 reads SYDVKM. V lost 4 bases and J lost 5; bases outside the gene matches: 4. The CDR3 has 14 residues. Written as DNA, the CDR3 is TGTGCCAGCAGTTCAGGGGGACGGAATGAAAAACTGTTTTTT. This translates into CASSSGGRNEKLFF.

The chain has TRBV28 and TRBJ1-5; D gene uncertain. The germline V gene encodes CDR1 MDHEN and CDR2 SYDVKM. The CDR3 consists of 12 residues. Trimming cost V 1 base and J 6 bases, with 4 bases left between them. Here the CDR3 DNA reads TGTGCCAGCAGTTTATCGGTTCAGCCCCAGCATTTT. Translation gives CASSLSVQPQHF.

Many counts were recorded for this clonotype. The chain uses TRBV5-5 and TRBJ1-4; TRBD1 is a possible D gene (6 bases). Germline V gene sequence: CDR1 SGHKS, CDR2 YYEKEE (reference sequence). V was shortened by 0 bases and J by 7 bases, with 10 bases between the two germline ends. This CDR3 region has 14 residues. The CDR3 protein is CASSLDREGEKLFF. CDR3 sequence (DNA): TGTGCCAGCAGCTTGGACAGGGAGGGTGAAAAACTGTTTTTT.

This clonotype was seen many times. CDR3 sequence reads: CASSLEPGFSYEQYF. CDR3 in DNA: TGTGCCAGCAGCTTAGAGCCAGGGTTTTCCTACGAGCAGTACTTC. This rearrangement joins TRBV7-6 to TRBJ2-7; D may be TRBD1 (5 bases). The CDR3 sequence is 15 residues long. Germline CDR1 reads SGHVS; CDR2 reads FNYEAQ. V was clipped by 1 base and J by 1 base, with 11 bases between them.

Ten or more counts support this clonotype. The chain links TRBV20-1 to TRBJ1-1, with D tentatively TRBD1 (5 bases). Germline CDR1 is DFQATT and CDR2 is SNEGSKA (reference sequence). The CDR3 is 12 amino acids. CDR3 sequence: CRVWGLNTEAFF. In DNA, the CDR3 is TGCAGGGTGTGGGGGTTGAACACTGAAGCTTTCTTT.

This clonotype occurred many times. The chain recombines TRBV10-3 with TRBJ2-3; TRBD2 matches at 7 bases. The CDR3 runs 15 residues. Germline V gives CDR1 ENHRY, CDR2 SYGVKD. Trimming removed 0 bases from V and 0 bases from J; junction bases left unmatched: 0. The CDR3 DNA reads TGTGCCATCAGTGAGTCTAGCGGGAGCACAGATACGCAGTATTTT. Protein: CAISESSGSTDTQYF.

This clonotype was counted only a few times. Germline is not matched at one junction end, which may reflect a read error. The V gene is TRBV20-1, the J gene TRBJ2-5; 7 positions match TRBD1. Germline V lookup: CDR1 DFQATT, CDR2 SNEGSKA (reference sequence). The CDR3 totals 17 residues. The CDR3 DNA reads as TGCAGTGCTAGTAGTGCCAGCAGCCCCAGCGGACACCCGGACAGGCACTTC. Residues: CSASSASSPSGHPDRHF.